This entry lists 6 T cell receptor beta chains sequenced from one sample in a study of radiation and T cells in renal cell carcinoma. Profiled with immunoSEQ multiplex PCR; TCRdb holds only in-frame clones, not every one. The sample carries around 81,000 clones, around four fifths recorded once. Time point described: blood 4 weeks post-SBRT, at nephrectomy. As for treatment: 15 Gy SBRT to primary tumor, nephrectomy 4 weeks later. Source: blood, taken from a patient whose treatment included radiotherapy and nephrectomy. The receptors here all came from a man aged 45 to 65 with renal cell carcinoma.

The rearrangement joins TRBV5-1 to TRBJ1-4; maybe TRBD1 (6 bases). The CDR3 contains 13 residues. The germline V and J ends were trimmed by 1 base and 10 bases, with 11 bases remaining between them. Germline CDR1 SGHRS, CDR2 YFSETQ. CDR3 loop: CASSLWGGGKLFF. In nucleotides, the CDR3 is TGCGCCAGCAGCTTGTGGGGGGGCGGAAAACTGTTTTTT.

The V and J genes are TRBV1 and TRBJ2-5; TRBD2, as called in the table, went unchecked against the DNA. TRBV1 is a pseudogene locus. The CDR3 consists of 19 residues. As DNA, the CDR3 is TGCACCAGCAGCCAGGGATTCCCCGCTTGGACTAGCGTTCGGGGGACCCAGTACTTC. The encoded protein is CTSSQGFPAWTSVRGTQYF.

This clone was counted once. The genes are TRBV5-1 and TRBJ2-5; 7 positions match TRBD2. With 4 bases clipped from V and 0 bases from J, the junction kept 9 bases outside the gene matches. The CDR3 length is 16 residues. Germline lookup yields CDR1 SGHRS and CDR2 YFSETQ. The CDR3 DNA follows: TGCGCCAGCAGCCGGACGGCTAGCGGAAACCAAGAGACCCAGTACTTC. This gives the protein CASSRTASGNQETQYF.

This clone was seen a few times. The V and J genes are TRBV25-1 and TRBJ1-2, with a weak D call TRBD1 (5 bases). Germline V gives CDR1 MGHDK, CDR2 SYGVNS. V gave up 4 bases and J gave up 8 bases, with 14 bases separating them. The CDR3 runs 13 residues. CDR3 protein: CASSGGSLWGYTF. Here the CDR3 DNA reads TGTGCCAGCAGTGGGGGCTCACTGTGGGGCTACACCTTC.

The chain joins TRBV5-1 to TRBJ2-2; 7 bases line up with TRBD1. V trimming: 0 bases; J trimming: 1 base; junction bases outside the gene matches: 3. Germline values: CDR1 SGHRS, CDR2 YFSETQ. The CDR3 has 16 amino acids. The CDR3 DNA follows: TGCGCCAGCAGCTTGGTGGGACAGTGGAACACCGGGGAGCTGTTTTTT. It yields the protein CASSLVGQWNTGELFF.

The J gene is TRBJ2-7, the V gene TRBV5-1; D may match TRBD1 or TRBD2 (5 bases each). The ends were cut back, 0 bases at V and 2 bases at J, with 12 bases in the middle. Germline V gene lookup returns CDR1 SGHRS and CDR2 YFSETQ. This CDR3 spans 15 amino acids. This CDR3 is CASSLVHGTTYEQYF. CDR3 coding DNA: TGCGCCAGCAGCTTGGTTCACGGGACGACCTACGAGCAGTACTTC. The full variable domain, completed using reference TRBV5-1 and TRBJ2-7, is KAGVTQTPRYLIKTRGQQVTLSCSPISGHRSVSWYQQTPGQGLQFLFEYFSETQRNKGNFPGRFSGRQFSNSRSEMNVSTLELGDSALYLCASSLVHGTTYEQYFGPGTRLTVT.